This T cell receptor beta chain originates from a study of T cells in tumors after PD-1 blockade. Study findings and constraints: Blood contained about 45% of the tumor's TCR clonotypes. Clonal replacement, not reinvigoration, is suggested for expanded exhausted CD8+ clones after therapy.

Only in-frame clones appear in the TCRdb table, and some are missing; sequencing was by immunoSEQ multiplex PCR. Of some 9,600 clones listed, over 50% were seen once; the top ten hold around 12%. The CDR3 length is 16 residues. Trimming took 2 bases from V and 2 from J; bases not matched to a gene: 5. CDR1 is SGHTA and CDR2 is FQGNSA in the germline V gene. On this clone: Antigen specificity is unknown.

This sequence was found in a human donor with basal cell carcinoma. V gene TRBV7-2 combines with J gene TRBJ2-2; 7 bases match TRBD2. The sample in question was tumor tissue, obtained after anti-PD-1 treatment. DNA for the CDR3: TGTGCCAGCAGCTTACGAGGGACTACAAACACCGGGGAGCTGTTTTTT. Encoded protein: CASSLRGTTNTGELFF.